This entry is about one T cell receptor (beta chain). Its specific antigen is unknown. No base qualities exist here, and no much larger clone lies one base off it. The CDR3 regions of human TCRbeta chains were subjected to immunosequencing. Per the original workflow: Repertoire TCRs were checked for matches against a reference library of SARS-CoV-2-specific TCRs that had been generated using the MIRA antigen-specificity platform. Breadth meant the fraction of unique TCRs that were SARS-CoV-2-associated, whereas depth meant the fraction of total T cells that were SARS-CoV-2-associated. Using the MIRA data, each spike-specific TCR was assigned both to the spike region to which the TCR was reactive and to a CD4 or CD8 class. Log10-transformed breadth and depth values were compared by one-way ANOVA with Sidak's multiple comparisons tests. Sourced from immuneACCESS, this table was stored by TCRdb with only in-frame sequences that have V and J called. A share of the clones is absent; for the studies checked, an unresolved V gene accounts for under half, and the remainder has no known explanation. V and J calls and clone size follow that table, whereas D and trimming were derived from the DNA. Here the sample has about 130,000 clones; roughly nine tenths occur a single time. The top ten clones comprise over 2.5% of the sample.

Interpreted using the paper, the time point label stands for: baseline before first vaccination. Samples from vaccinated people were obtained from the UK trials COV001 and COV002, which included a single-blind randomized controlled phase 2/3 trial of AZD1222 (ChAdOx1 nCoV-19) in healthy adults. For TCRbeta chain sequencing, PBMC samples from trial participants were taken at day 0 and at day 28 after the second dose. The entry originates in a study of T cell responses to AZD1222 COVID-19 vaccine (dated by TCRdb to about 2021). For context, the study as a whole: AZD1222 recipients whose second dose came at about 4 weeks and those whose second dose came at about 12 weeks were combined into one group, since spike-specific TCR depth and breadth did not differ between the two schedules. A total of over 230 trial participants underwent TCR sequencing, of whom about 200 received two doses of AZD1222 and about 25 received two doses of the MenACWY control vaccine. Trial participants were enrolled by age into subgroups of 18-55, 56-69 and 70-plus years, and around 150, 29 and 61 TCR-sequenced participants, respectively, were included in these subgroups.

What the study reported, not specific to this receptor: Only a handful of AZD1222 recipients were SARS-CoV-2 seropositive at baseline, limiting conclusions about previously exposed vaccinees. No day 14 peak-response samples were available, so repertoires were characterized only after the peak T cell response. The 56-69-year group was small, and its depth increase did not reach significance, likely because of low power. After two AZD1222 doses, spike-specific TCR breadth and depth were significantly higher than at day 0 and than in MenACWY recipients. Nearly half of unique spike-specific TCRs reportedly recognized epitopes outside regions mutated in the B.1.351 and B.1.1.7 variants. Most participants were white British and females outnumbered males, and the authors suggested that clonal diversity may have been underestimated. The vaccine-associated CD4 TCRs covered the entire spike protein, and the dominant responses fell in regions 160-218 and 743-854.

CDR1 SNHLY and CDR2 FYNNEI were looked up in the germline V gene. Between the V and J ends, shortened by 8 bases and 1 base respectively, the junction contains 11 bases. From the cysteine up to the phenylalanine, the CDR3 has a length of 13 residues. The read is trimmed to its CDR3 DNA, 39 bases read in frame from base 1. The chain is encoded by TRBV2 joined to TRBJ1-1; no D gene call is confident. Specimen: peripheral blood, collected on day 0 of AZD1222 vaccination. The source is an adult in good health. The CDR3 region: CASEPAQNTEAFF. The bases read TGTGCCAGCGAGCCGGCCCAGAACACTGAAGCTTTCTTT.